The clone carrying this T cell receptor (beta chain) appeared a few times. The antigen is undetermined. This specimen belongs to a study of cytomegalovirus exposure and HLA in healthy donors. Findings of the study overall: It was assumed in the presence/absence analyses that sequencing depth was roughly uniform across donors. A classifier reportedly called cytomegalovirus status with high sensitivity and specificity. According to an earlier analysis, most TCR beta V segments yielded productive rearrangements about 87% or about 30% of the time.

Germline V gives CDR1 ENHRY, CDR2 SYGVKD. CDR3 size: 15 residues. The J segment lost 8 bases and the V segment lost 0 bases, leaving 7 bases of the junction unmatched. Primers: 60 Vbeta forward and 13 Jbeta reverse. Clones were read by immunoSEQ multiplex PCR, and TCRdb kept only the in-frame ones, dropping some. This table holds roughly 140,000 clones, about 80% found once. The clonotype was recovered from a man aged 30 to 39 in good health and CMV-seropositive. Specimen: PBMCs. The rearrangement uses TRBV10-3 and TRBJ2-1; 7 bases are shared with TRBD2. The CDR3, as DNA: TGTGCCATCAGTGAGTCAGCGGGAACGGTAGATGAGCAGTTCTTC. Translation gives CAISESAGTVDEQFF.